Sequencing of this TCR beta chain was carried out in a study of T cell changes during pregnancy in multiple sclerosis. Some clones are missing from TCRdb's copy, which holds only in-frame ones; the method was immunoSEQ multiplex PCR. The sample holds about 110,000 clones, approximately 90% seen once. This CDR3 is 15 amino acids long. CDR1 is SGDLS, CDR2 YYNGEE, per germline. Trimming cost V 0 bases and J 8 bases, with 14 bases left between them. The clonotype was recovered from a female donor with multiple sclerosis, enrolled in a pregnancy study. The rearrangement links TRBV9 to TRBJ2-2; possibly TRBD2 for D (6 bases). The sample consisted of peripheral blood, taken after pregnancy. CDR3 loop: CASSVGIGLAGELFF. The CDR3 nucleotides are TGTGCCAGCAGCGTAGGGATCGGGCTAGCGGGGGAGCTGTTTTTT. Full variable domain (outside the CDR3, taken from reference TRBV9 and TRBJ2-2): DSGVTQTPKHLITATGQRVTLRCSPRSGDLSVYWYQQSLDQGLQFLIQYYNGEERAKGNILERFSAQQFPDLHSELNLSSLELGDSALYFCASSVGIGLAGELFFGEGSRLTVL.